A selection of T cell receptor beta chains follows, all from one sample in a study of T cell changes during pregnancy in multiple sclerosis. Sequencing used immunoSEQ multiplex PCR; TCRdb keeps in-frame clones, though not all of them. Among about 48,000 clones listed, over 75% were seen once. The input for sequencing was CD4+ T cells from peripheral blood mononuclear cells, taken in the second trimester of pregnancy. These receptors originate from a female donor with multiple sclerosis, enrolled in a pregnancy study. CDR3s include the opening cysteine and the closing phenylalanine or tryptophan. Fields, in order: V gene, clone size, D gene, CDR3 length, J gene, CDR3 protein, CDR3 DNA. The D gene is left open where the match is weak. Part of the rows lack a size; the others show once, few, many or a class for expanded clones.

V: TRBV4-2
size: .
D: .
length: 14
J: TRBJ1-5
CDR3: CASSQEWANQPQHF
DNA: TGTGCCAGCAGCCAAGAATGGGCCAATCAGCCCCAGCATTTT

V: TRBV5-1
size: .
D: TRBD1
length: 15
J: TRBJ1-3
CDR3: CASSLGIQGGNTIYF
DNA: TGCGCCAGCAGCTTGGGAATACAGGGGGGAAACACCATATATTTT

V: TRBV5-4
size: .
D: TRBD2
length: 19
J: TRBJ2-3
CDR3: CASSKGQRTSGSSTDTQYF
DNA: TGTGCCAGCAGCAAGGGACAGCGGACTAGCGGGAGTAGCACAGATACGCAGTATTTT

V: TRBV4-2
size: .
D: TRBD2
length: 15
J: TRBJ2-7
CDR3: CASSQGSGISYEQYF
DNA: TGTGCCAGCAGCCAAGGTAGCGGGATATCCTACGAGCAGTACTTC

V: TRBV2
size: .
D: .
length: 13
J: TRBJ1-2
CDR3: CASSVGGVDGYTF
DNA: TGTGCCAGCAGTGTAGGGGGAGTTGATGGCTACACCTTC

V: TRBV6-6
size: .
D: TRBD2
length: 14
J: TRBJ2-7
CDR3: CASSAGLADYEQYF
DNA: TGTGCCAGCAGTGCGGGACTAGCGGATTACGAGCAGTACTTC

V: TRBV10-1
size: once
D: TRBD2
length: 14
J: TRBJ2-1
CDR3: CASSPRREYNEQFF
DNA: TGCGCCAGCAGTCCCCGGCGGGAGTACAATGAGCAGTTCTTC

V: TRBV9
size: .
D: TRBD2
length: 18
J: TRBJ2-1
CDR3: CASSVGLAGDYSYNEQFF
DNA: TGTGCCAGCAGCGTAGGCCTAGCGGGAGACTACTCCTACAATGAGCAGTTCTTC

V: TRBV30
size: .
D: .
length: 12
J: TRBJ1-6
CDR3: CAWRQDNSPLHF
DNA: TGTGCCTGGAGACAGGATAATTCACCCCTCCACTTT

V: TRBV5-6
size: .
D: .
length: 16
J: TRBJ1-5
CDR3: CASSRRSGTTNQPQHF
DNA: TGTGCCAGCAGCCGTCGGTCCGGGACAACCAATCAGCCCCAGCATTTT

V: TRBV19
size: few
D: TRBD2
length: 14
J: TRBJ2-7
CDR3: CASSMKLAVREQYF
DNA: TGTGCCAGTAGTATGAAACTAGCGGTACGAGAGCAGTACTTC

V: TRBV18
size: .
D: TRBD1
length: 16
J: TRBJ1-1
CDR3: CASSPSNQGGFTEAFF
DNA: TGTGCCAGCTCCCCCTCGAACCAGGGGGGATTCACTGAAGCTTTCTTT

V: TRBV7-9
size: .
D: TRBD2
length: 17
J: TRBJ2-7
CDR3: CASSLVWTSGSSYEQYF
DNA: TGTGCCAGCAGCTTAGTTTGGACTAGCGGGAGTAGTTACGAGCAGTACTTC

V: TRBV7-3
size: .
D: TRBD2
length: 15
J: TRBJ2-1
CDR3: CASSLTSGIGNEQFF
DNA: TGTGCCAGCAGTCTCACTAGCGGGATCGGGAATGAGCAGTTCTTC

V: TRBV2
size: .
D: .
length: 14
J: TRBJ2-1
CDR3: CASSEAGSGNEQFF
DNA: TGTGCCAGCAGTGAAGCTGGGTCGGGGAACGAGCAGTTCTTC

V: TRBV10-3
size: .
D: .
length: 13
J: TRBJ2-1
CDR3: CAADKDQNNEQFF
DNA: TGTGCCGCGGACAAAGACCAGAACAATGAGCAGTTCTTC

V: TRBV6-1
size: .
D: .
length: 14
J: TRBJ1-1
CDR3: CASSAQGKNTEAFF
DNA: TGTGCCAGCAGTGCGCAGGGGAAGAACACTGAAGCTTTCTTT

V: TRBV18
size: .
D: TRBD1
length: 17
J: TRBJ1-4
CDR3: CASSPSGTGIGNEKLFF
DNA: TGTGCCAGCTCACCCTCCGGGACAGGGATAGGGAATGAAAAACTGTTTTTT

V: TRBV5-1
size: .
D: .
length: 13
J: TRBJ2-2
CDR3: CASSSKTAGELFF
DNA: TGCGCCAGCAGTTCCAAGACAGCCGGGGAGCTGTTTTTT

V: TRBV10-3
size: .
D: TRBD1
length: 15
J: TRBJ2-3
CDR3: CAISGSGTGADTQYF
DNA: TGTGCCATCAGTGGATCTGGGACAGGCGCAGATACGCAGTATTTT

V: TRBV18
size: .
D: .
length: 18
J: TRBJ1-3
CDR3: CASSPPSGTLNFGNTIYF
DNA: TGTGCCAGCTCACCACCGTCGGGGACTTTAAACTTTGGAAACACCATATATTTT

V: TRBV7-2
size: .
D: .
length: 13
J: TRBJ2-7
CDR3: CASSLASQYEQYF
DNA: TGTGCCAGCAGCTTAGCTAGCCAATACGAGCAGTACTTC

V: TRBV7-7
size: .
D: .
length: 16
J: TRBJ2-2
CDR3: CASSARAIGDSGELFF
DNA: TGTGCCAGCAGCGCACGGGCGATAGGGGATAGCGGGGAGCTGTTTTTT

V: TRBV6-5
size: .
D: TRBD2
length: 14
J: TRBJ2-7
CDR3: CASSYSSGRYEQYF
DNA: TGTGCCAGCAGTTACTCTAGCGGGAGGTACGAGCAGTACTTC

V: TRBV6-1
size: once
D: .
length: 15
J: TRBJ2-6
CDR3: CASREFNSGANVLTF
DNA: TGTGCCAGCAGAGAATTCAACTCTGGGGCCAACGTCCTGACTTTC

V: TRBV7-2
size: .
D: TRBD2
length: 15
J: TRBJ2-5
CDR3: CASSRTSGYQETQYF
DNA: TGTGCCAGCAGCCGGACTAGCGGGTACCAAGAGACCCAGTACTTC

V: TRBV5-6
size: .
D: .
length: 17
J: TRBJ1-1
CDR3: CASSFLSPQGVDTEAFF
DNA: TGTGCCAGCAGCTTCTTATCCCCACAGGGCGTGGACACTGAAGCTTTCTTT

V: TRBV7-2
size: .
D: TRBD2
length: 15
J: TRBJ2-7
CDR3: CASSLVGGGAYEQYF
DNA: TGTGCCAGCAGCTTAGTTGGCGGGGGGGCCTACGAGCAGTACTTC

V: TRBV18
size: .
D: .
length: 13
J: TRBJ2-3
CDR3: CASSPISTDTQYF
DNA: TGTGCCAGCTCACCCATTAGCACAGATACGCAGTATTTT

V: TRBV6-6
size: .
D: TRBD2
length: 16
J: TRBJ2-7
CDR3: CASSLSRTSGSYEQYF
DNA: TGTGCCAGCAGTCTTTCTCGGACTAGCGGGAGTTACGAGCAGTACTTC

V: TRBV9
size: .
D: .
length: 14
J: TRBJ1-2
CDR3: CASSVDGLYYGYTF
DNA: TGTGCCAGCAGCGTAGATGGCTTGTACTATGGCTACACCTTC

V: TRBV9
size: once
D: TRBD1
length: 15
J: TRBJ2-7
CDR3: CASSVAGDSRYEQYF
DNA: TGTGCCAGCAGCGTAGCCGGGGACAGCCGCTACGAGCAGTACTTC